This T cell receptor beta chain emerged from a study of cytomegalovirus exposure and HLA in healthy donors. Study observations and caveats: Most TCR sequences were seen very rarely across donors, but some public TCRs occurred in many. A few CMV-associated chains proved CMV antigen-specific in vitro. A classifier reportedly called cytomegalovirus status with high sensitivity and specificity.

The table came from immunoSEQ multiplex PCR; TCRdb's copy has only in-frame clones and leaves some out. This table holds approximately 53,000 clones, around nine tenths found once. V dropped 5 bases and J dropped 5 bases, with 14 bases sitting between them. Germline CDR1 SGHTA, CDR2 FQGTGA. The CDR3 runs 14 residues. Regarding this clone: Antigen unknown.

The sequencing input was PBMCs. The rearrangement links TRBV7-3 to TRBJ2-3; possibly TRBD2 for D (6 bases). This clonotype originated in a man between 18 and 35 years old in good health and CMV-seronegative. CDR3 residues: CASSGGGGGDTQYF. The DNA for the CDR3 is TGTGCCAGCAGCGGTGGTGGGGGAGGAGATACGCAGTATTTT.